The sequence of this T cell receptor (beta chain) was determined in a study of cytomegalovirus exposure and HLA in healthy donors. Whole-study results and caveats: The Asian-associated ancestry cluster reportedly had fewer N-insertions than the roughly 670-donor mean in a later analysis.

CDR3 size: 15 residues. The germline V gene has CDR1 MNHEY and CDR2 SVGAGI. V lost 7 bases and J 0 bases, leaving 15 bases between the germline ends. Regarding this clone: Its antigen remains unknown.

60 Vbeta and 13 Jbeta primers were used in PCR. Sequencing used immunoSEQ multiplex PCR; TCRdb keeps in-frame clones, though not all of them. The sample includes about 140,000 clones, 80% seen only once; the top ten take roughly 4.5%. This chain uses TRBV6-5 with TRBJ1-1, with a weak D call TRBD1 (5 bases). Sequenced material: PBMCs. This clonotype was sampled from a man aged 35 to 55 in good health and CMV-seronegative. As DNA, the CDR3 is TGTGCCAGCACCCCGCAGGGCGGGGTGAACACTGAAGCTTTCTTT. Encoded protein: CASTPQGGVNTEAFF.